This record looks at one TCR beta chain sequence and its context. The sample is drawn from a study of shared clonotypes between healthy human individuals. Libraries were prepared by immunoSEQ multiplex PCR; TCRdb keeps only in-frame clonotypes and omits some of them. The sample gives about 980,000 clones, 70% to 85% of which show up once; about 1.5% is in the top ten. The CDR3 length is 14 residues. CDR1 and CDR2 from the germline V gene are MGHDK and SYGVNS. The germline V and J ends were trimmed by 2 bases and 1 base, with 8 bases remaining between them. V usage is TRBV25-1 and J usage is TRBJ1-1; D not certain. This clonotype was obtained from a man between 18 and 35 years old in good health. The sample taken for sequencing was memory CD4+ T cells sorted from blood. Subset defined: CD45RA-negative fraction. This CDR3 reads CASSEVGSNTEAFF. The CDR3 DNA sequence: TGTGCCAGCAGTGAAGTCGGGTCGAACACTGAAGCTTTCTTT.